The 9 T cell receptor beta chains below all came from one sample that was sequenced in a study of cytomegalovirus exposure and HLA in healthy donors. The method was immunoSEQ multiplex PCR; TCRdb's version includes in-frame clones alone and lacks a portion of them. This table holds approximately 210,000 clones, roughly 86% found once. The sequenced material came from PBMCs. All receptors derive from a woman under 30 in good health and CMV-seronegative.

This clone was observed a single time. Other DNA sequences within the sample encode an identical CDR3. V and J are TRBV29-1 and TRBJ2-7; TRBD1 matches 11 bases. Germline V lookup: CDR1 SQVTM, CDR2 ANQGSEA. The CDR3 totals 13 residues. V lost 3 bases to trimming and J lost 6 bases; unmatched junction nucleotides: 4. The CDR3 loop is CSVEGTGGSEQYF. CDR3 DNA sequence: TGCAGCGTTGAGGGGACAGGGGGATCCGAGCAGTACTTC.

This chain's CDR3 is CAISETSGGTYEQYF. CDR3 coding DNA: TGTGCCATCAGTGAGACTAGCGGGGGCACCTACGAGCAGTACTTC. The rearrangement joins TRBV10-3 to TRBJ2-7; the match to TRBD2 covers 11 bases. Germline V lookup: CDR1 ENHRY, CDR2 SYGVKD. CDR3 length: 15 amino acids. Losses at the gene ends were 2 bases for V and 2 bases for J; bases not matched to a gene: 2.

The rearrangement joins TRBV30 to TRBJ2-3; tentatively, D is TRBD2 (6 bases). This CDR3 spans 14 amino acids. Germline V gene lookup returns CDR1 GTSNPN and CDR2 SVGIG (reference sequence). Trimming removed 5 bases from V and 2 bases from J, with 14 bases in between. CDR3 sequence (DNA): TGTGCCTGGCAAGGGAGGAAGTTCACAGATACGCAGTATTTT. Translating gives CAWQGRKFTDTQYF.

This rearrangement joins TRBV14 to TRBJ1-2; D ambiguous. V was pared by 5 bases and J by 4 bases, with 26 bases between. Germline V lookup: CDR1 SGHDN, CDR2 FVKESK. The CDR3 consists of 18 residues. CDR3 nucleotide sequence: TGTGCCAGCAGCGATCCTGAGGTGGTCCCCGAACTCGGCTATGGCTACACCTTC. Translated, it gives CASSDPEVVPELGYGYTF. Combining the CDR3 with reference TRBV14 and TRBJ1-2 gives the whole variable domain EAGVTQFPSHSVIEKGQTVTLRCDPISGHDNLYWYRRVMGKEIKFLLHFVKESKQDESGMPNNRFLAERTGGTYSTLKVQPAELEDSGVYFCASSDPEVVPELGYGYTFGSGTRLTVV.

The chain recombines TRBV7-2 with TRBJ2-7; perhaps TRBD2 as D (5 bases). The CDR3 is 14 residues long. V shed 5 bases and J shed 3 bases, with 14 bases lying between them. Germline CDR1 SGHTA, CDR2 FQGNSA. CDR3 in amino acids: CASSPAPADYEQYF. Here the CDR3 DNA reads TGTGCCAGCAGCCCCGCGCCAGCGGACTACGAGCAGTACTTC.

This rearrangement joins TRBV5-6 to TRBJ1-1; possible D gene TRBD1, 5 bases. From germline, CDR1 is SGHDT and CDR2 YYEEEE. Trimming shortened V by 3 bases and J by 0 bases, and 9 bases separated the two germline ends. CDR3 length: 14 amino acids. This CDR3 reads CASSSRDLNTEAFF. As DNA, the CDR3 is TGTGCCAGCAGCTCGCGGGACCTGAACACTGAAGCTTTCTTT.

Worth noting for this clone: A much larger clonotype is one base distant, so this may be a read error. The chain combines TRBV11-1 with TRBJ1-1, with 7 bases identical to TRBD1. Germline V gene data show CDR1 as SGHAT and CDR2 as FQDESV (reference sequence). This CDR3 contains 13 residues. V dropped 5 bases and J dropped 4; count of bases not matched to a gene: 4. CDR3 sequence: CASSHRGGTEAFF. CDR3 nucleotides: TGTGCCAGCAGCCACAGGGGCGGCACTGAAGCTTTCTTT. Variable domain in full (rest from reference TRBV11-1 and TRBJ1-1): EAEVAQSPRYKITEKSQAVAFWCDPISGHATLYWYRQILGQGPELLVQFQDESVVDDSQLPKDRFSAERLKGVDSTLKIQPAELGDSAMYLCASSHRGGTEAFFGQGTRLTVV.

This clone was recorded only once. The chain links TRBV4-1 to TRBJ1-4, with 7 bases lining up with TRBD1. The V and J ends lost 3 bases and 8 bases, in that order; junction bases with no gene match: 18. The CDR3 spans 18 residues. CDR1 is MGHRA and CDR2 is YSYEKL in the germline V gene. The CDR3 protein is CASSQAQYYRGVGEKLFF. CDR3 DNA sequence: TGCGCCAGCAGCCAGGCCCAATACTACAGGGGCGTGGGGGAAAAACTGTTTTTT.

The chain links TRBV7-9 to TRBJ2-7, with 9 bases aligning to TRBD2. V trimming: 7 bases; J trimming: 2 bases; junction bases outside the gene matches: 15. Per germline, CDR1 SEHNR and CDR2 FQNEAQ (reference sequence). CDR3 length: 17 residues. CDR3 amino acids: CASTPGLRSGGAYEQYF. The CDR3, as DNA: TGTGCCAGCACCCCAGGGTTACGTAGCGGGGGAGCCTACGAGCAGTACTTC. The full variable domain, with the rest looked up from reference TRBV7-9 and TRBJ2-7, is DTGVSQNPRHKITKRGQNVTFRCDPISEHNRLYWYRQTLGQGPEFLTYFQNEAQLEKSRLLSDRFSAERPKGSFSTLEIQRTEQGDSAMYLCASTPGLRSGGAYEQYFGPGTRLTVT.